This TCR beta chain was recorded in a study of blood T cell repertoires in COVID-19. Looking at the study overall: Material from acute and convalescent COVID-19 was sourced from the United States, Italy and Spain. Sources were T cells, B-cell-depleted T cells, or PBMCs; the material itself was cDNA or gDNA.

V dropped 4 bases and J dropped 2 bases, with 11 bases sitting between them. The germline gives CDR1 LNHDA, CDR2 SQIVND (reference sequence). CDR3 length: 14 residues. Authors' analysis steps: Reference gene primer amplification gave nucleated cell count estimates. Assay: immunoSEQ multiplex PCR; the TCRdb copy retains only in-frame clones and omits some. V, J and clone size reflect that table, while D and trimming were determined from the DNA. The table lists 300,000 to 400,000 clones, roughly 87% of them singletons, with 1% in the top ten. This chain links TRBV19 with TRBJ1-2; possibly TRBD1 for D (6 bases). The TCR comes from a man aged 50 to 59 with active or convalescent COVID-19. The sample taken for sequencing was peripheral blood. CDR3 nucleotide sequence: TGTGCCAGTAGTAGCGCCGACAGGAACTATGGCTACACCTTC. This encodes CASSSADRNYGYTF.